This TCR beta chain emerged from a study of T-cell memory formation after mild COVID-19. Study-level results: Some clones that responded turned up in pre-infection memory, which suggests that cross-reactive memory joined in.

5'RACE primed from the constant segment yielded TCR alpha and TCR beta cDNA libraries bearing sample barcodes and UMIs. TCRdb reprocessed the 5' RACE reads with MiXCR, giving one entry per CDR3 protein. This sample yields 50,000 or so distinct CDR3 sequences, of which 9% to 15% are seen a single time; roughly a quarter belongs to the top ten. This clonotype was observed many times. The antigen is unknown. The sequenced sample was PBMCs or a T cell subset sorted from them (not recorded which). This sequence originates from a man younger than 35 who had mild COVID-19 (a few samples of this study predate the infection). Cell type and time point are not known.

The CDR3 sequence is CASSMGAGPDTQYF. In DNA form, the CDR3 reads TGCGCCAGCAGCATGGGAGCGGGGCCAGATACGCAGTATTTT. The chain recombines TRBV5-1 with TRBJ2-3; 7 bases line up with TRBD2. V shed 4 bases and J 4 bases; nucleotides not matched to a gene: 6. CDR1 and CDR2 (germline): SGHRS, YFSETQ. The length of the CDR3 is 14 residues. The complete variable domain, with remaining parts taken from reference TRBV5-1 and TRBJ2-3, reads KAGVTQTPRYLIKTRGQQVTLSCSPISGHRSVSWYQQTPGQGLQFLFEYFSETQRNKGNFPGRFSGRQFSNSRSEMNVSTLELGDSALYLCASSMGAGPDTQYFGPGTRLTVL.